This paragraph reports one TCR beta chain. TCRdb's table, derived via immunoSEQ multiplex PCR, lists solely in-frame clones and lacks some. The sample shows some 82,000 clones, 97% of them seen only once. The V gene end was trimmed by 4 bases and the J gene end by 5 bases; junction bases not matched to a gene: 8. The CDR3 covers 15 residues. Germline-derived CDR1 and CDR2 are SEHNR and FQNEAQ (reference sequence). The sample comes from a study of technical replicates of blood from a few donors. The source material was T cells isolated from PBMCs. The chain combines TRBV7-9 with TRBJ1-1, with 9 positions matching TRBD1. The TCR originated in a human donor in good health. The CDR3 nucleotides read TGTGCCAGCAGCTCTGGACAGGGGATGAGGACTGAAGCTTTCTTT. Translated: CASSSGQGMRTEAFF.